The sequence of this T cell receptor (beta chain) was determined in a study of T cell responses to AZD1222 COVID-19 vaccine. Clones were read by immunoSEQ multiplex PCR, and TCRdb kept only the in-frame ones, dropping some. Among 100,000 to 150,000 clones, roughly 93% were seen once, and the ten largest hold about 1%. Regarding the study as a whole: Seropositive AZD1222 recipients at baseline numbered only five or six. Repertoire collection took place solely once the T cell response had peaked. At 160-218 and 743-854, vaccine-associated CD4 TCRs were dominant, and they spanned spike.

The V gene's germline CDR1 is SGDLS and CDR2 YYNGEE. V was cut by 0 bases and J by 6 bases, with 13 bases left in between. This CDR3 has 15 amino acids. Of note for this clone: Its target is not known.

Analyses pooled second doses at about 4 or about 12 weeks. The material was peripheral blood, obtained 28 days after the second AZD1222 dose. The gene calls are TRBV9 and TRBJ2-1, with a weak D call TRBD2 (6 bases). The receptor was derived from an adult who received the AZD1222 COVID-19 vaccine. The CDR3 spells CASSVGLSGSNEQFF. The DNA for the CDR3 is TGTGCCAGCAGCGTAGGTCTTAGCGGTTCCAATGAGCAGTTCTTC.